These T cell receptor beta chains were read from a single sample in a study of T cells in Graves' hyperthyroidism and ophthalmopathy. TCRdb reprocessed the multiplex PCR reads with MiXCR, giving one entry per CDR3 protein. The sample shows some 460,000 distinct CDR3 sequences, approximately 14% of them seen only once. The sequenced sample consisted of blood. Receptors originate from a woman between 18 and 29 years old with Graves' hyperthyroidism. The CDR3 runs from the conserved cysteine through the conserved F or W. The D gene is left open where the match is weak. Rows give clone size only sometimes, using once, few, many, or a class for an expanded clone.

DNA: TGTGCCAGCAGTGAATCGATAATGGGGGGCGTCACTGAAGCTTTCTTT
CDR3: CASSESIMGGVTEAFF
V: TRBV2
D: .
J: TRBJ1-1
size: many

DNA: TGTGCCAGCAGCCGTGGGACGGCTTCTATGGAGAGCTACACCTTC
CDR3: CASSRGTASMESYTF
V: TRBV6-2/TRBV6-3
D: .
J: TRBJ1-2
size: few

DNA: TGTGCCAGCAGCTTAGGAGTTCGGACTAATGAAAAACTGTTTTTT
CDR3: CASSLGVRTNEKLFF
V: TRBV11-3
D: .
J: TRBJ1-4
size: many

DNA: TGTGCCAGCAGCCCCGGGACAGGGGAATCCTACGAGCAGTACTTC
CDR3: CASSPGTGESYEQYF
V: TRBV12-3/TRBV12-4
D: TRBD1
J: TRBJ2-7
size: many

DNA: TGTGCCAGCAGTTCGGGACAGGGGGCAAATCAGCCCCAGCATTTT
CDR3: CASSSGQGANQPQHF
V: TRBV5-6
D: TRBD1
J: TRBJ1-5
size: few

DNA: TGTGCCAGCAGCTTGGTGCGCGGGAGCGACGAGCAGTACTTC
CDR3: CASSLVRGSDEQYF
V: TRBV5-4
D: TRBD2
J: TRBJ2-7
size: few

DNA: TGTGCCAGCAGCTTAGCGGGGCCGGGGACTTTCGAGCAGTACTTC
CDR3: CASSLAGPGTFEQYF
V: TRBV7-9
D: .
J: TRBJ2-7
size: few

DNA: TGTGCCACCAGTGATTTTTTTCCTAGCCGCTACAATGAGCAGTTCTTC
CDR3: CATSDFFPSRYNEQFF
V: TRBV24-1
D: .
J: TRBJ2-1
size: .

DNA: TGTGCCAGCAGCCAAGAAACCTTCAGGGCGGCGCAGTACTTC
CDR3: CASSQETFRAAQYF
V: TRBV14
D: .
J: TRBJ2-7
size: .

DNA: TGCGCCAGCAGCTTGGCAGAGTCCCTCTCTGGAAACACCATATATTTT
CDR3: CASSLAESLSGNTIYF
V: TRBV5-1
D: .
J: TRBJ1-3
size: few

DNA: TGCGCCAGCAGCTTCGGACAGGGGGCTGAAAAACTGTTTTTT
CDR3: CASSFGQGAEKLFF
V: TRBV5-1
D: TRBD1
J: TRBJ1-4
size: many

DNA: TGTGCCAGCAGTGAAGTCCTTAGGACGGACACTAACTATGGCTACACCTTC
CDR3: CASSEVLRTDTNYGYTF
V: TRBV2
D: .
J: TRBJ1-2
size: .

DNA: TGTGCCAGCAGCTTGGTGGGACAGGCCTCCAGGAGGGAGCAGTACTTC
CDR3: CASSLVGQASRREQYF
V: TRBV5-5
D: TRBD1
J: TRBJ2-7
size: many

DNA: TGTGCTAGTGGTTTGGTTTGGACTAGTCCTACCTACGAGCAGTACTTC
CDR3: CASGLVWTSPTYEQYF
V: TRBV12-5
D: TRBD2
J: TRBJ2-7
size: .

DNA: TGTGCTAGTGGTCCCCGGGGGGGCTATGGCTACACCTTC
CDR3: CASGPRGGYGYTF
V: TRBV12-5
D: .
J: TRBJ1-2
size: many

DNA: TGTGCCACCAGCAGAGACAGAACGAACACTGAAGCTTTCTTT
CDR3: CATSRDRTNTEAFF
V: TRBV15
D: .
J: TRBJ1-1
size: many

DNA: TGTGCCAGCCGATCCGGGGCTAGCGGGGGCCCTAGCACAGATACGCAGTATTTT
CDR3: CASRSGASGGPSTDTQYF
V: TRBV28
D: TRBD2
J: TRBJ2-3
size: many

DNA: TGTGCCAGCAGTCATGGGGCCGGGGAGCTGTTTTTT
CDR3: CASSHGAGELFF
V: TRBV6-1
D: .
J: TRBJ2-2
size: few

DNA: TGTGCCAGCATTAAACGGACGAACACCGGGGAGCTGTTTTTT
CDR3: CASIKRTNTGELFF
V: TRBV6-1
D: .
J: TRBJ2-2
size: many

DNA: TGTGCCAGCAGCTTGCCTAGCGGAAAATCCTACAATGAGCAGTTCTTC
CDR3: CASSLPSGKSYNEQFF
V: TRBV7-9
D: TRBD2
J: TRBJ2-1
size: .

DNA: TGCGCCAGCAGCCAGCCTATACGGGAACAGGGGAAGAGGGCCCTCCACTTT
CDR3: CASSQPIREQGKRALHF
V: TRBV4-1
D: TRBD1
J: TRBJ1-6
size: .

DNA: TGCGCCAGCAGCCAACCCGACAGGGCGAACACTGAAGCTTTCTTT
CDR3: CASSQPDRANTEAFF
V: TRBV4-1
D: TRBD1
J: TRBJ1-1
size: many

DNA: TGTGCCAGCAGCTTTTCCGGGACCCCAGGGACCCAGTACTTC
CDR3: CASSFSGTPGTQYF
V: TRBV7-9
D: .
J: TRBJ2-5
size: many

DNA: TGTGCCAGCAGTTACTTCGGGGGTTCCGACTATGGCTACACCTTC
CDR3: CASSYFGGSDYGYTF
V: TRBV6-6
D: .
J: TRBJ1-2
size: many

DNA: TGTGCCAGCAGCCAGGACAGAGTCCTCTCTGGAAACACCATATATTTT
CDR3: CASSQDRVLSGNTIYF
V: TRBV3-1
D: .
J: TRBJ1-3
size: once

DNA: TGTGCCAGCAGTCCCCCTGGAGGGGGGGCCAAGGATGAGCAGTTCTTC
CDR3: CASSPPGGGAKDEQFF
V: TRBV28
D: .
J: TRBJ2-1
size: many

DNA: TGCGCCAGCAGCGATGGGGGGCTAAATCAGCCCCAGCATTTT
CDR3: CASSDGGLNQPQHF
V: TRBV4-1
D: .
J: TRBJ1-5
size: .

DNA: TGTGCCAGCTCCTCCCCTAGCGGGTACCGGCTGGAGCAGTACTTC
CDR3: CASSSPSGYRLEQYF
V: TRBV6-2/TRBV6-3
D: TRBD2
J: TRBJ2-7
size: many

DNA: TGTGCCAGCACCCGAGCAAGCGGGGGGGCTTCCTACAATGAGCAGTTCTTC
CDR3: CASTRASGGASYNEQFF
V: TRBV7-2
D: TRBD2
J: TRBJ2-1
size: .

DNA: TGTGCCAGCAGCACCTGGACTAGCAGCTACGAGCAGTACTTC
CDR3: CASSTWTSSYEQYF
V: TRBV3-1
D: TRBD2
J: TRBJ2-7
size: many

DNA: TGCGCCAGCAGCCCATGGAGTGGAAACACCATATATTTT
CDR3: CASSPWSGNTIYF
V: TRBV5-1
D: .
J: TRBJ1-3
size: few

DNA: TGTGCCAGCATCCCCGCGCAGCGGGCCGGGGAGCTGTTTTTT
CDR3: CASIPAQRAGELFF
V: TRBV12-3/TRBV12-4
D: .
J: TRBJ2-2
size: few

DNA: TGTGCCAGCAGCCAAGAAGGCGATTACGATCGATTGGGCTACACCTTC
CDR3: CASSQEGDYDRLGYTF
V: TRBV3-1
D: .
J: TRBJ1-2
size: many

DNA: TGTGCTAGTGGTTTGGTAGTGAGCGGGAGCTGGGAGACCCAGTACTTC
CDR3: CASGLVVSGSWETQYF
V: TRBV12-5
D: TRBD2
J: TRBJ2-5
size: .

DNA: TGTGCCAGCAGCCAAAACGGGGGGCCGTCGGTCGGTACGCAGTATTTT
CDR3: CASSQNGGPSVGTQYF
V: TRBV5-5
D: .
J: TRBJ2-3
size: once

DNA: TGTGCCACCAGCCACGGACAGGTTGACGATCTAGATACGCAGTATTTT
CDR3: CATSHGQVDDLDTQYF
V: TRBV24-1
D: TRBD1
J: TRBJ2-3
size: .

DNA: TGTGCCAGCAGCCAAGGAATTTTAAGCTATGGCTACACCTTC
CDR3: CASSQGILSYGYTF
V: TRBV3-1
D: .
J: TRBJ1-2
size: many

DNA: TGTGCCACCCGAACAGGGGGCCCCGGGGAGCTGTTTTTT
CDR3: CATRTGGPGELFF
V: TRBV10-3
D: TRBD1
J: TRBJ2-2
size: many

DNA: TGCAGTGCTAGAGAGACAGGGATTTATGATGGCTACACCTTC
CDR3: CSARETGIYDGYTF
V: TRBV20-1
D: TRBD1
J: TRBJ1-2
size: .

DNA: TGTGCCAGCAGCACACAGGGGGCCCGAACCACTGAAGCTTTCTTT
CDR3: CASSTQGARTTEAFF
V: TRBV27
D: TRBD1
J: TRBJ1-1
size: many

DNA: TGTGCCAGCAGAGCAGGGATTGATGGCGGGGAGCTGTTTTTT
CDR3: CASRAGIDGGELFF
V: TRBV6-1
D: .
J: TRBJ2-2
size: many